The T cell receptor (beta chain) under discussion was sequenced for a study of blood T cell repertoires in COVID-19. Using immunoSEQ multiplex PCR, the repertoire was profiled, and TCRdb retains in-frame clones only, with some absent. The repertoire has about 190,000 clones, around 79% of them found once; the top ten carry roughly 12%. Sequenced sample: peripheral blood. The clonotype originates from a woman in her forties or fifties with acute or convalescent COVID-19.

CDR3 sequence: CASSPPRGDTYEQYF. CDR3 coding DNA: TGTGCCAGCTCACCTCCGCGGGGGGACACCTACGAGCAGTACTTC. This chain links TRBV18 with TRBJ2-7; 8 positions agree with TRBD2. The CDR3 spans 15 residues. Trimming cost V 3 bases and J 2 bases; bases outside gene matches: 6. Germline lookup yields CDR1 KGHSH and CDR2 LQKENI.